This T cell receptor (beta chain) was recovered during a study of T cells after yellow fever vaccination. MiXCR was run by TCRdb on the 5' RACE reads, yielding one entry per CDR3 protein. This sample has 120,000 or so distinct CDR3 sequences; about 8.4% occur once, and the top ten carry 40%. The germline V gene encodes CDR1 LGHNA and CDR2 YSLEER. V trimming: 3 bases; J trimming: 6 bases; junction bases outside the gene matches: 6. CDR3 length: 14 residues. This TCR was sampled from a man younger than 35 who received the YFV17D yellow fever vaccine. The sample here was CD8+ T cells sorted from PBMCs, taken on the day of the yellow fever booster vaccination. V gene TRBV4-3 combines with J gene TRBJ1-1; 8 nucleotides align to TRBD1. CDR3: CASSQLTGAAEAFF. CDR3 DNA sequence: TGCGCCAGCAGCCAGCTGACAGGGGCGGCTGAAGCTTTCTTT.